The 11 T cell receptor beta chains given below trace back to one sample, sequenced in a study of human T cells and chemical hapten exposure. TCRdb reprocessed the RACE reads with MiXCR, giving one entry per CDR3 protein. The table records 65,000 to 90,000 distinct CDR3 sequences, around 7% of them present only once. Time point described: patch test 2, 6 weeks after DPC sensitization. Treatment indicated: therapeutic diphenylcyclopropenone sensitization with weekly scalp DPC. This specimen consisted of whole blood, obtained in connection with sensitization to the hapten diphenylcyclopropenone (DPC). The receptors were gathered from a woman under 40 with alopecia areata. Some clones in this sample may be carry-over from other donors' samples.

As regards this clonotype: A read error may account for a junction end that differs from germline. The rearrangement joins TRBV5-1 to TRBJ1-2; 7 bases line up with TRBD1. The CDR3 length is 14 residues. Germline V lookup: CDR1 SGHRS, CDR2 YFSETQ. CDR3 in amino acids: CASRSGQESYGYNF. The CDR3 DNA reads as TGCGCCAGCAGATCAGGACAGGAGTCCTATGGCTACAACTTC.

The sample holds many counts of this clonotype. The chain links TRBV18 to TRBJ2-5; D is perhaps TRBD2 (6 bases). This CDR3 has 12 amino acids. V lost 8 bases, J lost 2 bases, and 9 bases lay in between. Germline V lookup: CDR1 KGHSH, CDR2 LQKENI. The CDR3: CASGGTQETQYF. The CDR3 region has the DNA TGTGCCAGCGGGGGGACTCAAGAGACCCAGTACTTC.

The chain carries TRBV5-1 and TRBJ2-5; weak D call: TRBD1 (6 bases). Germline V gives CDR1 SGHRS, CDR2 YFSETQ. The CDR3 spans 14 residues. V was trimmed by 7 bases and J by 5 bases, leaving 18 bases between them. CDR3: CASSSGARVETQYF. As DNA, the CDR3 is TGCGCCAGCTCATCAGGGGCGCGGGTGGAGACCCAGTACTTC.

This CDR3 is CSVGLAGGQETQYF. In DNA, the CDR3 is TGCAGCGTTGGACTAGCGGGGGGTCAAGAGACCCAGTACTTC. The rearrangement joins TRBV29-1 to TRBJ2-5, with 13 bases identical to TRBD2. J gave up 2 bases and V 4 bases, and 1 base lay outside the gene matches. Germline values: CDR1 SQVTM, CDR2 ANQGSEA. This CDR3 is 14 amino acids long.

The rearrangement uses TRBV6-2 or TRBV6-3 and TRBJ1-1; D is possibly TRBD1 (6 bases). Germline CDR1 and CDR2: MNHEY and SVGEGT. This CDR3 spans 13 amino acids. V was pared by 8 bases and J by 4 bases, with 14 bases between. In nucleotides, the CDR3 is TGTGCCAGCCAACAGGGTAGTGGCACTGAAGCTTTCTTT. This translates into CASQQGSGTEAFF.

This clonotype was picked up many times. This rearrangement joins TRBV6-4 to TRBJ1-4; D gene ambiguous. V lost 6 bases, J lost 5 bases, and 16 bases lay in between. The CDR3 loop spans 15 amino acids. CDR1 is MRHNA, CDR2 SNTAGT, per germline. CDR3 region: CASRTPTPQNEKLFF. In nucleotides, the CDR3 is TGTGCCAGCAGGACCCCAACACCTCAAAATGAAAAACTGTTTTTT.

This clonotype was observed at least ten times. This chain joins TRBV12-3 or TRBV12-4 and TRBJ1-5, with D possibly being TRBD1 (6 bases). This CDR3 has 16 amino acids. Trimming stripped 5 bases from V and 1 base from J, with 15 bases between. The CDR3 spells CASSDGTRKSNQPQHF. In DNA form, the CDR3 reads TGTGCCAGCAGTGATGGGACAAGGAAAAGCAATCAGCCCCAGCATTTT.

This clonotype has at least ten counts. The rearrangement links TRBV7-9 to TRBJ2-7, with D perhaps matching TRBD2 (5 bases). The CDR3 loop spans 13 amino acids. The V gene lost 0 bases and the J gene lost 2 bases, with 5 bases spanning the gap. Germline loops: CDR1 SEHNR, CDR2 FQNEAQ (reference sequence). The CDR3 reads CASSLAGAYEQYF. CDR3 DNA sequence: TGTGCCAGCAGCTTAGCCGGGGCCTACGAGCAGTACTTC.

Comments on this clonotype: One base away lies a much larger clone, so this may be a sequencing read error. The chain combines TRBV6-2 or TRBV6-3 with TRBJ1-1, with D hard to call. This CDR3 has 11 residues. Germline V gene sequence: CDR1 MNHEY, CDR2 SVGEGT. The CDR3 region is CASSYGRKHWF. In nucleotides, the CDR3 is TGTGCCAGCAGTTATGGAAGGAAGCATTGGTTT.

V usage is TRBV21-1 and J usage is TRBJ2-7; TRBD2 is the table's D call, not checked against the DNA. TRBV21-1 is reported as a pseudogene. There are 17 residues in the CDR3. In nucleotides, the CDR3 is TGTGCCAGCAGCAAAGGGGAGCCAGCAGTCCAGGGTCCCGAGCAGTACTTC. Its protein product is CASSKGEPAVQGPEQYF.

The sample holds many counts of this clonotype. The chain combines TRBV12-3 or TRBV12-4 with TRBJ2-5; 9 bases agree with TRBD2. With 6 bases clipped from V and 7 bases from J, the junction kept 9 bases outside the gene matches. The CDR3 sequence is 14 residues long. The CDR3 spells CASSRSGGLGTQYF. The CDR3 nucleotides read TGTGCCAGCAGCCGTAGCGGGGGCTTAGGGACCCAGTACTTC.